The entry below describes one T cell receptor beta chain. The junction departs from germline at one end; a sequencing error may be responsible. As originally analysed: It was from reference gene primer amplification that nucleated cell counts were estimated. Method: immunoSEQ multiplex PCR; TCRdb's copy keeps in-frame clones and lacks some. V and J calls and clone size are those listed in that table; D and trimming were worked out from the DNA. The table lists 150,000 to 170,000 clones, 85% of them singletons, with 7.5% to 8.5% in the top ten. CDR3 length: 12 amino acids. Germline V lookup: CDR1 SGHRS, CDR2 YFSETQ. This sample is drawn from a study of blood T cell repertoires in COVID-19.

The sample comprised peripheral blood. The TCR was taken from an older woman with COVID-19, enrolled during active disease. The chain combines TRBV5-1 with TRBJ2-1; 7 bases fit TRBD2. CDR3 sequence reads: CASSLAGLELVF. The CDR3 coding sequence is TGCGCCAGCAGCTTGGCTGGACTAGAGTTAGTCTTC. Combining the CDR3 with reference TRBV5-1 and TRBJ2-1 gives the whole variable domain KAGVTQTPRYLIKTRGQQVTLSCSPISGHRSVSWYQQTPGQGLQFLFEYFSETQRNKGNFPGRFSGRQFSNSRSEMNVSTLELGDSALYLCASSLAGLELVFGPGTRLTVL.